One and the same sample provided the 9 T cell receptor beta chains below, sequenced in a study of cytomegalovirus exposure and HLA in healthy donors. Use of 60 Vbeta and 13 Jbeta primers characterized the PCR. Profiled with immunoSEQ multiplex PCR; TCRdb holds only in-frame clones, not every one. The sample has about 180,000 clones, around 73% seen once; the top ten hold over 2%. Material: PBMCs. These receptors were taken from a man aged 55 to 70 in good health and CMV-seronegative.

This clone was counted once. The chain has TRBV9 and TRBJ1-1; D is possibly TRBD1 (5 bases). Germline V gene sequence: CDR1 SGDLS, CDR2 YYNGEE. The CDR3 extends over 14 amino acids. V lost 2 bases and J 0 bases, leaving 8 bases between the germline ends. The CDR3 DNA sequence: TGTGCCAGCAGCGTTAGGGACTTGAACACTGAAGCTTTCTTT. Protein sequence: CASSVRDLNTEAFF.

The chain recombines TRBV5-1 with TRBJ2-1, with TRBD2 identical over 13 bases. Germline lookup yields CDR1 SGHRS and CDR2 YFSETQ. V lost 7 bases, J lost 9 bases, and 10 bases stayed unmatched. This CDR3 is built from 15 residues. The DNA of the CDR3 is TGCGCCAGCGGACTAGCGGGGGCTAGCAGTACTGAGCAGTTCTTC. Encoded protein: CASGLAGASSTEQFF.

This clone was recorded a few times. The V gene is TRBV6-5, the J gene TRBJ1-5, with D possibly TRBD1 on 6 matching bases. This CDR3 is 14 amino acids long. Germline CDR1 is MNHEY and CDR2 is SVGAGI. Trimming left V 6 bases short and J 0 bases short, with 9 bases between. CDR3 protein: CASRMDSSNQPQHF. In nucleotides, the CDR3 is TGTGCCAGCAGGATGGACAGTAGCAATCAGCCCCAGCATTTT.

The rearrangement links TRBV18 to TRBJ1-3, with D perhaps matching TRBD1 (6 bases). Deletions cut 2 bases from V and 1 base from J, with 12 bases between. The CDR3 loop spans 16 amino acids. The V gene's germline CDR1 is KGHSH and CDR2 LQKENI. CDR3 residues: CASSPGGGASGNTIYF. The CDR3 nucleotides read TGTGCCAGCTCACCAGGAGGGGGGGCGTCTGGAAACACCATATATTTT.

The chain couples TRBV9 to TRBJ1-1; 7 bases fit TRBD1. CDR3 size: 17 residues. V lost 1 base and J lost 2; bases outside the gene matches: 11. Germline V CDR1 and CDR2: SGDLS, YYNGEE. The CDR3 region is CASSVSSGTEINTEAFF. The CDR3, as DNA: TGTGCCAGCAGCGTATCGTCCGGGACAGAAATAAACACTGAAGCTTTCTTT.

The chain carries TRBV7-8 and TRBJ1-1, with D possibly TRBD1 on 6 matching bases. CDR3 length equals 15 residues. Trimming removed 5 bases from V and 1 base from J, with 14 bases in between. Germline assignment: CDR1 SGHVS and CDR2 FQNEAQ. CDR3 bases: TGTGCCAGCAGCCCCCAGGGGCACTCGAACACTGAAGCTTTCTTT. As protein: CASSPQGHSNTEAFF.

This clone was counted only a few times. This chain links TRBV7-6 with TRBJ2-2, with D possibly TRBD1 on 6 matching bases. Deletions cut 5 bases from V and 0 bases from J, with 10 bases between. Germline assignment: CDR1 SGHVS and CDR2 FNYEAQ. CDR3 length: 15 amino acids. The CDR3 sequence: CASSPRTANTGELFF. The CDR3 nucleotides are TGTGCCAGCAGCCCGAGGACAGCGAACACCGGGGAGCTGTTTTTT.

The chain uses TRBV28 and TRBJ1-1, with 9 bases aligning to TRBD1. This CDR3 region has 15 residues. The trim removed 7 bases at V and 5 bases at J, leaving 11 bases unmatched. Germline CDR1 and CDR2: MDHEN and SYDVKM. In DNA, the CDR3 is TGTGCCAGCACCCCCGTACAGGGGGCGCGTACTGAAGCTTTCTTT. Its protein product is CASTPVQGARTEAFF.

The rearrangement links TRBV10-2 to TRBJ2-2; 9 bases agree with TRBD1. There are 15 residues in the CDR3. Germline V gene sequence: CDR1 WSHSY, CDR2 SAAADI. Trimming removed 6 bases from V and 7 bases from J; junction bases left unmatched: 9. CDR3 DNA: TGCGCCAGCAGGGAGACAGGGGGAATAGACGGGGAGCTGTTTTTT. Translation: CASRETGGIDGELFF.